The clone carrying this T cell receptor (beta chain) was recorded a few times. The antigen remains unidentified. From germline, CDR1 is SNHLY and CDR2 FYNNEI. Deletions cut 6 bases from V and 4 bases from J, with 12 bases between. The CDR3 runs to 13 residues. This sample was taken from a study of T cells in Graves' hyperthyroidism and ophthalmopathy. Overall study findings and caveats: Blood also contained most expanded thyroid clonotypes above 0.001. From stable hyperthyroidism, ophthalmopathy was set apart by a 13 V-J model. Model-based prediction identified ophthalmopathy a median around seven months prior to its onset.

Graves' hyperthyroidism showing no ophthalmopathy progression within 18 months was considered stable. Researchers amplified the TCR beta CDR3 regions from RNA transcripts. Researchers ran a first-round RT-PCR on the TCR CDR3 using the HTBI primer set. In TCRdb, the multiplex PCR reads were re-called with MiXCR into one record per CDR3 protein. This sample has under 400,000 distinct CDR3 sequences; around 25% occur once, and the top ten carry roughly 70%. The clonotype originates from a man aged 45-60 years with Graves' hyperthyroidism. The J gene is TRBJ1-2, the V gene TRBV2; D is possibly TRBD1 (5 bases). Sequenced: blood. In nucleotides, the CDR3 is TGTGCCAGCAGACTCATGGGGGGCTATGGCTACACCTTC. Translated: CASRLMGGYGYTF. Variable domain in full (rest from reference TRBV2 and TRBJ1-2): EPEVTQTPSHQVTQMGQEVILRCVPISNHLYFYWYRQILGQKVEFLVSFYNNEISEKSEIFDDQFSVERPDGSNFTLKIRSTKLEDSAMYFCASRLMGGYGYTFGSGTRLTVV.